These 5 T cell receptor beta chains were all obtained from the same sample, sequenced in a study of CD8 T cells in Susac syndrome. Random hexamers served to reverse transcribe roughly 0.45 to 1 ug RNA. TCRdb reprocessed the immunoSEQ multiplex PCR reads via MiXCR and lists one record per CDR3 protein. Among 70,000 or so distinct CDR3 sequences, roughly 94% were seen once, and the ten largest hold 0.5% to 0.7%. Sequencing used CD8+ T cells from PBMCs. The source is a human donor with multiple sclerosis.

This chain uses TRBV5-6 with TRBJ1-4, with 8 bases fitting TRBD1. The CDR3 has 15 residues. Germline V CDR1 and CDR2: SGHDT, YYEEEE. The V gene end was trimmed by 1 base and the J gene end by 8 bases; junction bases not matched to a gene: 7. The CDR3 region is CASSLSRQGKEKLFF. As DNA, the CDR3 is TGTGCCAGCAGCTTGTCGAGACAGGGGAAAGAAAAACTGTTTTTT.

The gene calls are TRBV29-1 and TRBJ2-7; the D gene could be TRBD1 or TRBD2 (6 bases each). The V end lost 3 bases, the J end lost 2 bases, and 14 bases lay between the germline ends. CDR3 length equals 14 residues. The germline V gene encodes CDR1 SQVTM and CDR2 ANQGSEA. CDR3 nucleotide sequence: TGCAGCGTTGAGGAGGGGACATCCCCCTACGAGCAGTACTTC. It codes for CSVEEGTSPYEQYF.

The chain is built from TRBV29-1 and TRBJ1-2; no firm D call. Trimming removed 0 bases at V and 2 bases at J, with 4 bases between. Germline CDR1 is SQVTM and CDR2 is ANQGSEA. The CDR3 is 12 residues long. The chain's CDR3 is CSVEEGNYGYTF. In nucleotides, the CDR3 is TGCAGCGTTGAAGAGGGGAACTATGGCTACACCTTC.

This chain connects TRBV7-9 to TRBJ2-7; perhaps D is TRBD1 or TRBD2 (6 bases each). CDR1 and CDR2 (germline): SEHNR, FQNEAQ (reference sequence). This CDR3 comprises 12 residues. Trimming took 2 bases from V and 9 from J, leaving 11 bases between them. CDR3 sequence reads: CASSLRGDGQYF. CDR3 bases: TGTGCCAGCAGCTTAAGGGGGGATGGGCAGTACTTC.

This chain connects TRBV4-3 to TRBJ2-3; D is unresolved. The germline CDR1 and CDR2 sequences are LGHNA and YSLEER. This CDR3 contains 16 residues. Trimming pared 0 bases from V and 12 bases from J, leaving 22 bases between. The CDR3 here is CASSQDMGVASEDQYF. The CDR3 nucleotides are TGCGCCAGCAGCCAAGATATGGGTGTGGCTTCCGAAGATCAGTATTTT.